This is a list of T cell receptor beta chains from one sample in a study of CD8 T cells in ankylosing spondylitis. TCRdb re-called the 5' RACE reads through MiXCR, storing one row per CDR3 protein. This sample yields about 160,000 distinct CDR3 sequences, of which approximately 9% are seen a single time; about 14% belongs to the top ten. The sequenced sample was blood, either unsorted or a sorted T cell fraction (not recorded which). The origin of the receptors is a female donor with ankylosing spondylitis or in good health (not recorded which). The CDR3 runs from the conserved cysteine through the conserved F or W. The D gene is left open where the match is weak. A row's size may be missing; if present it is once, few, many or a size class.

CDR3	DNA	D	V	J	size
CATSDHRTGGTGELFF	TGTGCCACCAGTGACCACCGGACAGGTGGAACCGGGGAGCTGTTTTTT	TRBD1	TRBV24-1	TRBJ2-2	few
CASSQEGGRLGTDTQYF	TGTGCCAGCAGCCAAGAGGGCGGGCGGCTGGGCACAGATACGCAGTATTTT	NA	TRBV3-1	TRBJ2-3	few
CSARDPGLAGETQYF	TGCAGTGCTAGAGATCCTGGACTAGCAGGGGAGACCCAGTACTTC	TRBD2	TRBV20-1	TRBJ2-5	few
CASSSGTSRREQYF	TGTGCCAGCAGCTCCGGGACTAGCAGGAGGGAGCAGTACTTC	TRBD2	TRBV7-8	TRBJ2-7	few
CASSLGTGWNQPQHF	TGTGCCAGCAGCCTCGGGACAGGTTGGAATCAGCCCCAGCATTTT	TRBD1	TRBV5-6	TRBJ1-5	few
CASSYGRLNTEAFF	TGTGCCAGCAGTTACGGGAGATTGAACACTGAAGCTTTCTTT	NA	TRBV6-2/TRBV6-3	TRBJ1-1	NA
CASSFRQRGANVLTF	TGTGCCAGCAGTTTCCGGCAGAGGGGGGCCAACGTCCTGACTTTC	NA	TRBV12-3/TRBV12-4	TRBJ2-6	NA
CASSEDRTPNTGELFF	TGTGCCAGCAGCGAAGACAGAACACCGAACACCGGGGAGCTGTTTTTT	NA	TRBV7-2	TRBJ2-2	many
CASSAGEREGHDTQYF	TGTGCCAGCAGCGCAGGGGAGCGGGAGGGCCACGATACGCAGTATTTT	TRBD2	TRBV9	TRBJ2-3	once
CASTRAENTEAFF	TGTGCCAGCACCCGGGCGGAGAACACTGAAGCTTTCTTT	NA	TRBV7-9	TRBJ1-1	few
CASRAFQETQYF	TGTGCCAGTCGGGCCTTCCAAGAGACCCAGTACTTC	NA	TRBV7-9	TRBJ2-5	NA
CSVLGTAYEQYF	TGCAGCGTTCTCGGGACAGCCTACGAGCAGTACTTC	TRBD1	TRBV29-1	TRBJ2-7	many
CASSKTGGTVRNTIYF	TGCGCCAGCAGCAAGACAGGGGGCACCGTTCGGAACACCATATATTTT	TRBD1	TRBV5-1	TRBJ1-3	many
CASSPEGNNEQFF	TGTGCCAGCAGTCCCGAGGGAAATAATGAGCAGTTCTTC	NA	TRBV12-3/TRBV12-4	TRBJ2-1	many
CSVDGQGNGYTF	TGCAGCGTCGATGGACAGGGAAATGGCTACACCTTC	TRBD1	TRBV29-1	TRBJ1-2	many
CASSPEGRGLTGELFF	TGTGCCAGCAGCCCCGAGGGTAGGGGGCTTACCGGGGAGCTGTTTTTT	TRBD1	TRBV9	TRBJ2-2	few
CASSPLDREETQYF	TGTGCCAGCAGCCCTTTAGACAGGGAAGAGACCCAGTACTTC	TRBD1	TRBV5-6	TRBJ2-5	few
CASSLGLAGGNEQYF	TGTGCCAGCAGCCTGGGACTAGCGGGAGGGAACGAGCAGTACTTC	TRBD2	TRBV7-7	TRBJ2-7	many
CASSLIEDLGNEQFF	TGTGCCAGCAGTTTAATCGAAGATTTGGGGAATGAGCAGTTCTTC	NA	TRBV28	TRBJ2-1	few
CASTLGLARNEQFF	TGTGCCAGCACTCTTGGACTAGCAAGGAATGAGCAGTTCTTC	TRBD2	TRBV28	TRBJ2-1	NA
CASRSLAHSYNEQFF	TGTGCCAGCCGATCACTAGCACACTCCTACAATGAGCAGTTCTTC	NA	TRBV27	TRBJ2-1	few
CASSLAPSYEQYF	TGTGCCAGCAGTTTAGCGCCCTCCTACGAGCAGTACTTC	NA	TRBV12-3/TRBV12-4	TRBJ2-7	many
CASSPRPDRHDEAFF	TGTGCCAGCAGCCCCCGCCCGGACAGGCACGATGAAGCTTTCTTT	TRBD1	TRBV27	TRBJ1-1	few
CASSLTDGYTF	TGTGCCAGCAGCTTGACTGATGGCTACACCTTC	NA	TRBV7-9	TRBJ1-2	few
CASSLAGLGYNEQFF	TGCGCCAGCAGCTTAGCGGGCCTGGGGTACAATGAGCAGTTCTTC	NA	TRBV5-1	TRBJ2-1	many
CASSPSGSHQQRSYNEQFF	TGTGCCAGCAGCCCTAGCGGGAGTCATCAACAGAGGTCCTACAATGAGCAGTTCTTC	TRBD2	TRBV11-1	TRBJ2-1	NA
CASSPRLAGGINEQFF	TGTGCCAGCAGTCCCCGACTAGCGGGAGGGATCAATGAGCAGTTCTTC	TRBD2	TRBV12-3/TRBV12-4	TRBJ2-1	many
CASSLAGYGDRNEQFF	TGCGCCAGCAGCTTGGCCGGGTATGGGGATCGCAATGAGCAGTTCTTC	NA	TRBV5-1	TRBJ2-1	many
CSASTPGDLYEQYF	TGCAGTGCTTCTACTCCAGGGGATCTCTACGAGCAGTACTTC	NA	TRBV20-1	TRBJ2-7	NA
CASSPYREVGELFF	TGTGCCAGCAGTCCCTACAGGGAAGTCGGGGAGCTGTTTTTT	NA	TRBV12-3/TRBV12-4	TRBJ2-2	few